This TCR beta chain was obtained from a study of human T cells and chemical hapten exposure. TCRdb processed the RACE reads anew with MiXCR; each CDR3 protein has one entry. The top ten hold 2% to 2.5% of the sample, which has 95,000 to 150,000 distinct CDR3 sequences, approximately 11% seen once. Time point indicated: patch test 3, about 24 weeks after DPC sensitization. Treatment denoted: therapeutic diphenylcyclopropenone sensitization with weekly scalp DPC. The sample here was whole blood, taken in connection with sensitization to the hapten diphenylcyclopropenone (DPC). This receptor was identified in a woman between 45 and 60 years old with alopecia areata. Some clones in this sample may be carry-over from other donors' samples.

This chain's CDR3 is CASSFTGEGQPQHF. Written as DNA, the CDR3 is TGTGCCAGCAGTTTTACAGGGGAAGGACAGCCCCAGCATTTT. This chain uses TRBV25-1 with TRBJ1-5; TRBD1 aligns across 7 bases. In germline, CDR1 is MGHDK, CDR2 SYGVNS. With V trimmed by 5 bases and J by 7 bases, 8 bases remained unmatched. CDR3 size: 14 residues.